This section outlines one TCR beta chain sequence together with its context. Its target is not known. Germline CDR1 LNHDA, CDR2 SQIVND (reference sequence). Trimming took 7 bases from V and 2 from J, leaving 13 bases between them. The CDR3 runs 14 residues. These data are taken from a study of PD-1 blockade in classical Hodgkin lymphoma. Time point indicated: cycle 4 day 1 (C4D1), after 6 weeks of nivolumab. Each patient's relapse followed autologous stem cell transplantation, and brentuximab vedotin exposure varied. Overall study findings and caveats: Patients newly diagnosed and complete responders had comparable baseline diversity. In newly diagnosed patients, baseline TCR diversity was reportedly below that of healthy donors. Those starting nivolumab under 1 year post-ASCT were excluded. The authors have not defined what causes the repertoire differences, possibly disease activity or prior therapy.

Generated by immunoSEQ multiplex PCR, the TCRdb table keeps only in-frame clones and is missing some. The table shows about 96,000 clones, with 90% to 95% occurring only once. The chain has TRBV19 and TRBJ2-3; D is perhaps TRBD1 (5 bases). Sample: peripheral blood mononuclear cells (PBMCs), taken before the fourth cycle of nivolumab. This TCR was sampled from a human donor with classical Hodgkin lymphoma. CDR3 bases: TGTGCCAGTACCTCAGGGATCTACACAGATACGCAGTATTTT. It encodes CASTSGIYTDTQYF.